This T cell receptor (beta chain) is drawn from a study of T cells in Graves' hyperthyroidism and ophthalmopathy. Uncontrolled infection, other autoimmune disease, pregnancy or lactation excluded patients. This clonotype was observed at least ten times. Antigen: not known. Whole-study results and caveats: Model-based prediction identified ophthalmopathy a median about 6.8 months prior to its onset. Ophthalmopathy cases were set apart from stable hyperthyroidism by a 13 V-J model. Blood also held most thyroid clonotypes expanded beyond 0.001.

Amplification of TCR beta CDR3 regions used RNA as the template. The HTBI primer set drove a first-round RT-PCR of the TCR CDR3. TCRdb reprocessed the multiplex PCR reads via MiXCR and lists one record per CDR3 protein. This sample has more than 550,000 distinct CDR3 sequences, with roughly 45% found just once. Germline V lookup: CDR1 MGHDK, CDR2 SYGVNS. The CDR3 is 14 residues long. The V end lost 6 bases, the J end lost 0 bases, and 11 bases lay between the germline ends. Material: peripheral blood or thyroid tissue (not recorded which). This sequence joins TRBV25-1 and TRBJ1-1; tentatively, D is TRBD1 (5 bases). The clonotype was recovered from an adult man with Graves' disease, either hyperthyroidism or ophthalmopathy (not recorded which). In DNA, the CDR3 is TGTGCCAGCAGCTGGCAGGGATTGAACACTGAAGCTTTCTTT. Translating gives CASSWQGLNTEAFF.